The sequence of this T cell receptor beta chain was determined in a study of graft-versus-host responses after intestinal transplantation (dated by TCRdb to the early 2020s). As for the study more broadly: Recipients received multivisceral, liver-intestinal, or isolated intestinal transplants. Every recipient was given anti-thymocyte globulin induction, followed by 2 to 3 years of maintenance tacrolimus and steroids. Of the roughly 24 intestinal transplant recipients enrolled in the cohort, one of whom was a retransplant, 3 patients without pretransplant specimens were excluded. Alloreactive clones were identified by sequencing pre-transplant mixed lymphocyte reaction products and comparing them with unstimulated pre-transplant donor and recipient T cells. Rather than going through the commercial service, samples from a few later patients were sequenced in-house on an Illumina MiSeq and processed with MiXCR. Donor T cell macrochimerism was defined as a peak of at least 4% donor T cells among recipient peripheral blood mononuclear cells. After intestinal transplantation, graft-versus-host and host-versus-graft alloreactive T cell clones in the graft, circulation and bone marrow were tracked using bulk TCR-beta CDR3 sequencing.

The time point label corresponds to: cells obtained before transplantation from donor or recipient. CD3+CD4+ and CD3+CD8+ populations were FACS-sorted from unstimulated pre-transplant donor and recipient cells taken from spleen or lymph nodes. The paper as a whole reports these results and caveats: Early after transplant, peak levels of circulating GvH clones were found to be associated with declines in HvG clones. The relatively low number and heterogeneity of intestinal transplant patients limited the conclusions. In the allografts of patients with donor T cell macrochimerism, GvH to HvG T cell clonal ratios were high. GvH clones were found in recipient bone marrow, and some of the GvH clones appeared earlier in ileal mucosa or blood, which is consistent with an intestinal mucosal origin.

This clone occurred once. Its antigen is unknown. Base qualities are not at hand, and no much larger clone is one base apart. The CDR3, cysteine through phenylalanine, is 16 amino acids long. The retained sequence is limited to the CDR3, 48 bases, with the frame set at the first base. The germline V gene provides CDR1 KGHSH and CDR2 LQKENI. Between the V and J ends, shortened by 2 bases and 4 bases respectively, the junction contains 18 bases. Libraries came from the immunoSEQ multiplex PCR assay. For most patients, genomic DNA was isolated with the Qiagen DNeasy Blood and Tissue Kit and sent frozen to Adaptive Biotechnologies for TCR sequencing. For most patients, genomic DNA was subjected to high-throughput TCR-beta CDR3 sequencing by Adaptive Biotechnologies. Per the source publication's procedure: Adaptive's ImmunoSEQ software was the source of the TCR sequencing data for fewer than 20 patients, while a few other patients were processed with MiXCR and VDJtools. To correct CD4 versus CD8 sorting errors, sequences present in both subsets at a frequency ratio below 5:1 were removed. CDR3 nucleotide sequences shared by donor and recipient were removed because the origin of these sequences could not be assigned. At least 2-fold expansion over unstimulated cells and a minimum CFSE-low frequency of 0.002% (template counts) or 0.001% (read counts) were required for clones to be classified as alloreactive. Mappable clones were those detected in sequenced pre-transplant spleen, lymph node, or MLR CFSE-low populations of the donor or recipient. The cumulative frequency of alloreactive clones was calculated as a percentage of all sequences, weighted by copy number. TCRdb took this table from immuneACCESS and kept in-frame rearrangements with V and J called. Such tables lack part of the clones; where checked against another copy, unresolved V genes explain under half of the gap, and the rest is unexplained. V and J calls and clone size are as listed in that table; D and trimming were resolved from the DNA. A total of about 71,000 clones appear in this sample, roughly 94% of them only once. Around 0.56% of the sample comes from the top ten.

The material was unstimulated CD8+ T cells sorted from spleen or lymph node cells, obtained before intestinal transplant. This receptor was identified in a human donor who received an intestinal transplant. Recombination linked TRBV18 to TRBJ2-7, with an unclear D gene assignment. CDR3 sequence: CASSPGRPRVPYEQYF. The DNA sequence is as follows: TGTGCCAGCTCACCAGGTCGGCCGAGAGTCCCTTACGAGCAGTACTTC.